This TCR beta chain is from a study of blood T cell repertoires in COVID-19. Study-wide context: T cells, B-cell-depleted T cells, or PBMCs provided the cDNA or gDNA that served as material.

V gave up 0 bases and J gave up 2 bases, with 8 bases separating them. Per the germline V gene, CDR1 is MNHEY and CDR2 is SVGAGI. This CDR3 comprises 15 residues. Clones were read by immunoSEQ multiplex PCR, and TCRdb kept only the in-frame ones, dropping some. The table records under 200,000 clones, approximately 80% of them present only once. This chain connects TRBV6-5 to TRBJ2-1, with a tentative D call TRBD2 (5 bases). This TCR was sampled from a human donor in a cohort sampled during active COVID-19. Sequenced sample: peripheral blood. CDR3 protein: CASSYSDLAYNEQFF. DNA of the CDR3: TGTGCCAGCAGTTACTCGGACTTGGCCTACAATGAGCAGTTCTTC.